This T cell receptor beta chain was found in a study of shared clonotypes between healthy human individuals. Study findings and constraints: What limited the represented genetic and exposure-history diversity was the small number of donors.

Donors were healthy HIV-negative adults without recent acute infections or vaccinations. Adult Caucasians living in Nashville, Tennessee made up all of the donors. A word on this clone: Its target is unknown.

This CDR3 region has 15 residues. The germline CDR1 and CDR2 sequences are MDHEN and SYDVKM. Trimming shortened V by 5 bases and J by 8 bases, and 19 bases separated the two germline ends. Only in-frame clones appear in the TCRdb table, and some are missing; sequencing was by immunoSEQ multiplex PCR. The profile shows 2,500,000 or so clones, more than 85% of them singletons. The chain employs TRBV28 and TRBJ1-5; D ambiguous. This TCR came from a man between 18 and 35 years old in good health. Some clones in this sample may be carry-over from other donors' samples. The specimen sequenced was naive CD4+ T cells from PBMCs. Subset in this sample: CD45RA+ positively selected. In DNA form, the CDR3 reads TGTGCCAGCAGTCGCCCCCAGGTTAGGATGGAGCCCCAGCATTTT. The encoded protein is CASSRPQVRMEPQHF.